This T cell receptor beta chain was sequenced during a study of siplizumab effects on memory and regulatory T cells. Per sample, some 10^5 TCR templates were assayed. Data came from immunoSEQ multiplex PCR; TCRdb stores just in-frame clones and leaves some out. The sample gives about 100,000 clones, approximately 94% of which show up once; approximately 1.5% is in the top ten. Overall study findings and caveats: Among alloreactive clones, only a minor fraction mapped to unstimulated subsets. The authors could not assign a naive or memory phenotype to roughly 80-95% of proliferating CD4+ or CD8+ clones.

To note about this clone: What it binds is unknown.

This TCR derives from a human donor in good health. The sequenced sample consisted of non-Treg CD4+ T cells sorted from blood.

CDR3 DNA: TGTGCCAGCAGCCCGAGGAGGGGGGAAGACTATGGCTACACCTTC. It encodes CASSPRRGEDYGYTF. The gene calls are TRBV7-9 and TRBJ1-2, with a tentative D call TRBD1 (6 bases). The CDR3 has 15 amino acids. CDR1 and CDR2 (germline): SEHNR, FQNEAQ (reference sequence). Deletions cut 5 bases from V and 3 bases from J, with 16 bases between.